This TCR beta chain was documented in a study of shared T cell receptors in the human thymus. Data came from immunoSEQ multiplex PCR; TCRdb stores just in-frame clones and leaves some out. Of approximately 490,000 clones in the sample, approximately 80% are singletons; the top ten hold more than 0.01%. Germline CDR1 LNHNV, CDR2 YYDKDF (reference sequence). CDR3 size: 16 residues. V was clipped by 0 bases and J by 2 bases; unmatched bases: 5. Separately, the same data were catalogued under a study of human thymus T cells. From that study: Donation came from healthy Finnish infants having corrective surgery for congenital heart defects. Biased V and J segment usage appeared in thymus and peripheral blood.

This receptor was taken from a boy less than two years old with a congenital heart defect. The sample comprised thymocytes. The chain combines TRBV15 with TRBJ2-7, with TRBD2 identical over 9 bases. CDR3 coding DNA: TGTGCCACCAGCAGAGATAGTCTAGCGGGAACCTACGAGCAGTACTTC. Amino acids: CATSRDSLAGTYEQYF.